The clone carrying this T cell receptor (beta chain) came up once. What it recognizes is unknown. This sample stems from a study of T cell responses to AZD1222 COVID-19 vaccine. General study points: Spike regions recognized by vaccine-associated CD4 TCRs spanned the protein, led by 160-218 and 743-854. In a largely white British group with more females than males, clonal diversity was possibly underestimated.

Only in-frame clones appear in the TCRdb table, and some are missing; sequencing was by immunoSEQ multiplex PCR. The sample carries some 120,000 clones, 90% to 95% recorded once. The sample was peripheral blood, taken on day 0 of AZD1222 vaccination. The receptor was isolated from an adult in good health.

The CDR3 here is CASSYTYSGNTIYF. In nucleotides, the CDR3 is TGTGCCAGCAGTTACACCTACTCTGGAAACACCATATATTTT. This chain links TRBV6-2 or TRBV6-3 with TRBJ1-3; D gene unclear. Trimming stripped 2 bases from V and 0 bases from J, with 5 bases between. The length of the CDR3 is 14 residues. CDR1 MNHEY and CDR2 SVGEGT come from the germline V gene.